The clone carrying this TCR beta chain was counted many times. Its antigen is not identified. At one of its ends the junction is not consistent with the germline gene, which may arise from a read error. This entry belongs to a study of breast tumors, draining lymph nodes, adjacent tissues. The study's findings and limits: Luminal-like breast cancer showed significantly higher tumor–nontumor repertoire similarity than basal-like. Data fit most tumor T cells coming from lymph node, expanding in tumor. Tumor T cell lymph node origin was a supported hypothesis, not proven. Compared with lymph nodes, tumors were less diverse; compared with nontumor tissue, more.

The CDR3 loop spans 15 amino acids. Germline V gene data show CDR1 as MNHEY and CDR2 as SVGAGI. TCRdb processed the multiplex PCR reads anew with MiXCR; each CDR3 protein has one entry. In the table there are about 140,000 distinct CDR3 sequences, less than 35% of which are singletons. Axillary draining lymph nodes of breast cancer patients supplied the node samples. The chain uses TRBV6-5 and TRBJ2-3; 9 bases fit TRBD1. The sequenced sample consisted of axillary lymph node tissue. The sequence derives from a female donor with breast cancer. Some clones in this sample may be carry-over from other donors' samples. The CDR3 spells CASSHSDRGTDTQYF. Written as DNA, the CDR3 is TGTGCCAGCAGTCACTCGGACAGGGGTACAGATACGCAGTATTTT.